Listed below are T cell receptor beta chains from one sample, sequenced in a study of blood T cell repertoires in COVID-19. Generated by immunoSEQ multiplex PCR, the TCRdb table keeps only in-frame clones and is missing some. The sample contains some 59,000 clones, around 77% of which appear only once. Sequencing was carried out using peripheral blood. These TCRs come from a man older than 75 with active or convalescent COVID-19. Each CDR3 is given with its conserved first and last residue. Each record gives: CDR3 length, J gene, V gene, clone size, D gene, CDR3 protein, CDR3 DNA. D genes are given only for firm matches. A clone size is listed for some rows: how often the clone was seen (once, few, many), or a class if it is expanded.

>18|TRBJ2-7|TRBV7-5|few|-
CVRSSIPQGGKLAYEQYF
TGTGTCAGAAGCTCAATCCCCCAGGGGGGTAAACTAGCCTACGAGCAGTACTTC
>15|TRBJ2-5|TRBV11-2|-|-
CASSLTGYLKETQYF
TGTGCCAGCAGCTTAACGGGGTACTTAAAAGAGACCCAGTACTTC
>15|TRBJ1-4|TRBV2|many|-
CASSNSRGGGEKLFF
TGTGCCAGCAGTAACAGCAGGGGCGGGGGTGAAAAACTGTTTTTT
>15|TRBJ2-1|TRBV18|-|TRBD1
CASSSRDRGENEQFF
TGTGCCAGCTCATCCCGGGACAGGGGGGAGAATGAGCAGTTCTTC
>16|TRBJ1-1|TRBV19|-|-
CASSTILQDWWAEAFF
TGTGCCAGTAGTACTATACTACAGGATTGGTGGGCTGAAGCTTTCTTT
>13|TRBJ2-5|TRBV29-1|few|TRBD1
CSVSGTGGETQYF
TGCAGCGTTTCCGGGACAGGGGGTGAGACCCAGTACTTC
>11|TRBJ2-5|TRBV7-2|-|-
CASSLKETQYF
TGTGCCAGCAGCCTAAAAGAGACCCAGTACTTC
>15|TRBJ2-2|TRBV18|-|TRBD1
CASSPGQGTAGELFF
TGTGCCAGCTCACCCGGACAGGGGACCGCCGGGGAGCTGTTTTTT
>14|TRBJ2-3|TRBV28|-|-
CASSWTLSTDTQYF
TGTGCCAGCAGCTGGACATTATCCACAGATACGCAGTATTTT
>14|TRBJ1-1|TRBV3-1/TRBV3-2|-|-
CASSPEQVGTEAFF
TGTGCCAGCAGCCCGGAACAGGTGGGGACTGAAGCTTTCTTT
>16|TRBJ1-2|TRBV2|few|TRBD1
CASTGTGGSASYGYTF
TGTGCCAGCACCGGGACAGGGGGCTCCGCCAGCTATGGCTACACCTTC
>13|TRBJ1-6|TRBV10-3|few|-
CAISESGDSPLHF
TGTGCCATCAGTGAGTCAGGGGATTCACCCCTCCACTTT
>17|TRBJ2-2|TRBV15|-|-
CATSLARDSRGTGELFF
TGTGCCACCAGCCTAGCCCGAGACTCCCGGGGGACCGGGGAGCTGTTTTTT
>19|TRBJ2-1|TRBV5-1|-|-
CASSLGALKALTLYNEQFF
TGCGCCAGCAGCTTGGGGGCCCTGAAGGCGCTAACACTTTACAATGAGCAGTTCTTC
>19|TRBJ2-7|TRBV18|-|TRBD2
CASSPLQFGLAESSYEQYF
TGTGCCAGCTCACCGCTCCAATTCGGACTAGCGGAGAGCTCCTACGAGCAGTACTTC